This TCR beta chain was profiled in a study of control samples from healthy donors and cancer patients. V was trimmed by 5 bases and J by 0 bases, leaving 10 bases between them. CDR3 length: 14 residues. Looked up from germline, CDR1 is SEHNR and CDR2 is FQNEAQ (reference sequence). Method: immunoSEQ multiplex PCR; TCRdb's copy keeps in-frame clones and lacks some. The sample consists of around 110,000 clones, 88% of them appearing once. This chain links TRBV7-9 with TRBJ1-1, with D perhaps TRBD1 (5 bases). Sample: blood. This TCR derives from a woman in her 70s in good health. CDR3 loop: CASSPTGLNTEAFF. The CDR3 coding sequence is TGTGCCAGCAGCCCTACAGGATTGAACACTGAAGCTTTCTTT.